This is a list of T cell receptor beta chains from one sample in a study of blood T cell repertoires in COVID-19. Clones were read by immunoSEQ multiplex PCR, and TCRdb kept only the in-frame ones, dropping some. This table holds more than 130,000 clones, approximately 80% found once. The specimen was peripheral blood. The source of these receptors is a woman over 75 in a cohort sampled during active or convalescent COVID-19. CDR3s include the opening cysteine and the closing phenylalanine or tryptophan.

J gene	V gene	CDR3 protein
TRBJ2-3	TRBV2	CASSADRATDTQYF
TRBJ1-3	TRBV18	CASSPGTEGNTIYF
TRBJ1-3	TRBV5-4	CASSLGSGSGNTIYF
TRBJ2-3	TRBV7-6	CASSLVPGRTDTQYF
TRBJ2-3	TRBV5-1	CASRGLAGGQDTQYF
TRBJ2-1	TRBV28	CASRGTGENEQFF
TRBJ2-5	TRBV5-1	CASSPGTDKLGETQYF
TRBJ1-1	TRBV4-1	CASSQDEIRGGTEAFF
TRBJ2-2	TRBV5-1	CASSRDREITGELFF
TRBJ1-1	TRBV4-1	CASSQVEGGEAFF
TRBJ1-6	TRBV6-5	CASRRDRSNSPLHF
TRBJ1-1	TRBV10-3	CAISELGVNTEAFF
TRBJ2-2	TRBV4-1	CASSQLTRGITGELFF
TRBJ2-5	TRBV7-7	CASSPNPQGQETQYF
TRBJ1-2	TRBV5-5	CASSFALRSGYTF
TRBJ1-1	TRBV18	CASSTGVNTEAFF
TRBJ2-2	TRBV6-5	CASSYQGGTGELFF
TRBJ1-1	TRBV7-9	CASSLVLSLAFF
TRBJ1-2	TRBV23-1	CARRARHCYGYTF
TRBJ1-5	TRBV6-7	CASSYHTEGGNQPQHF
TRBJ2-1	TRBV7-9	CASSLQERGGLDEQFF
TRBJ2-2	TRBV4-1	CASSQRSGVNTGELFF
TRBJ2-5	TRBV18	CASSRTGGSGAQYF
TRBJ1-1	TRBV18	CASSQGSGRADTEAFF
TRBJ2-7	TRBV5-1	CASSLWGTVNSYEQYF
TRBJ1-2	TRBV5-1	CASSPRTGPTYGYTF
TRBJ2-5	TRBV7-2	CASSPTGQGRTQYF
TRBJ1-4	TRBV7-7	CASSPRRGRSEKLFF
TRBJ2-7	TRBV6-5	CASPGGVEQYF
TRBJ1-2	TRBV3-1/TRBV3-2	CASSQVYREGGYTF
TRBJ1-1	TRBV6-6	CASSYEGGGTEAFF
TRBJ2-2	TRBV4-2	CASSQGVGLGELFF
TRBJ2-3	TRBV5-1	CASSLDRVTDTQYF
TRBJ1-2	TRBV9	CASSVKMGAYGYTF
TRBJ1-1	TRBV6-5	CASSYSGAEAFF
TRBJ2-1	TRBV19	CASSRLAGGRGVSEQFF